The 20 T cell receptor beta chains in this list originate from one sample, sequenced in a study of T cell repertoires in cytomegalovirus infection. These TCRs' antigens remain unknown. TCRdb itself ran the reads through MiXCR, one entry per CDR3 protein. The table shows around 900,000 distinct CDR3 sequences, with roughly 31% occurring only once. Sequenced here: cultured CD8+ T cells from PBMCs, sampled from culture after CMV antigen stimulation. These receptors were collected from a human donor in good health (CMV status not recorded). Some clones in this sample may be carry-over from other donors' samples.

V and J are TRBV7-9 and TRBJ1-5, with 8 bases matching TRBD1. The CDR3 has 17 residues. In germline, CDR1 is SEHNR, CDR2 FQNEAQ (reference sequence). The J segment lost 4 bases and the V segment lost 0 bases, leaving 8 bases of the junction unmatched. Here the CDR3 DNA reads TGTGCCAGCAGCTTAGCGGCAACAGGGGGGGTTAATCAGCCCCAGCATTTT. Protein sequence: CASSLAATGGVNQPQHF.

The chain carries TRBV19 and TRBJ1-1; no clear D. The CDR3 covers 15 residues. The germline V and J ends were trimmed by 0 bases and 1 base, with 9 bases remaining between them. Germline V gene lookup returns CDR1 LNHDA and CDR2 SQIVND (reference sequence). CDR3 nucleotide sequence: TGTGCCAGTAGTATAGATCGAGCAGCGAACACTGAAGCTTTCTTT. It is translated as CASSIDRAANTEAFF.

The chain couples TRBV12-3 or TRBV12-4 to TRBJ2-7; 8 positions match TRBD2. J was trimmed by 0 bases and V by 6 bases; bases with no gene match: 7. CDR3 length equals 15 residues. The chain's CDR3 is CASSPWRGASYEQYF. The CDR3 nucleotides read TGTGCCAGCAGCCCCTGGCGGGGGGCCTCCTACGAGCAGTACTTC.

The gene calls are TRBV27 and TRBJ1-5, with TRBD1 identical over 7 bases. Looked up from germline, CDR1 is MNHEY and CDR2 is SMNVEV (reference sequence). The length of the CDR3 is 14 residues. V shed 2 bases and J 6 bases; nucleotides not matched to a gene: 4. CDR3 nucleotides: TGTGCCAGCAGTTTAAATCCAGGGGGTCAGCCCCAGCATTTT. It specifies CASSLNPGGQPQHF.

The V call is TRBV5-1, the J call TRBJ2-1; D uncertain. The CDR3 extends over 15 amino acids. Germline V gene lookup returns CDR1 SGHRS and CDR2 YFSETQ. Trimming stripped 0 bases from V and 2 bases from J, with 9 bases between. CDR3 residues: CASSLVLPAYNEQFF. CDR3 sequence (DNA): TGCGCCAGCAGCTTGGTACTGCCCGCCTACAATGAGCAGTTCTTC. Filled out from reference TRBV5-1 and TRBJ2-1, the complete variable domain reads KAGVTQTPRYLIKTRGQQVTLSCSPISGHRSVSWYQQTPGQGLQFLFEYFSETQRNKGNFPGRFSGRQFSNSRSEMNVSTLELGDSALYLCASSLVLPAYNEQFFGPGTRLTVL.

The genes are TRBV19 and TRBJ2-1; D not certain. Trimming left V 5 bases short and J 0 bases short, with 11 bases between. This CDR3 has 15 residues. CDR1 LNHDA and CDR2 SQIVND come from the germline V gene (reference sequence). CDR3 amino acids: CASSEILSSYNEQFF. Here the CDR3 DNA reads TGTGCCAGTAGTGAAATCCTGAGCTCCTACAATGAGCAGTTCTTC. The variable domain in full, completed from reference TRBV19 and TRBJ2-1, reads DGGITQSPKYLFRKEGQNVTLSCEQNLNHDAMYWYRQDPGQGLRLIYYSQIVNDFQKGDIAEGYSVSREKKESFPLTVTSAQKNPTAFYLCASSEILSSYNEQFFGPGTRLTVL.

This clonotype was observed a handful of times. This chain joins TRBV5-5 and TRBJ1-1; D unclear. Germline CDR1 and CDR2: SGHKS and YYEKEE (reference sequence). This CDR3 contains 14 residues. Trimming shortened V by 6 bases and J by 0 bases, and 12 bases separated the two germline ends. CDR3 protein: CASIIDGMNTEAFF. The CDR3 DNA reads TGTGCCAGCATCATCGACGGCATGAACACTGAAGCTTTCTTT.

In this sample, this clonotype turned up a few times. The gene calls are TRBV6-2 or TRBV6-3 and TRBJ1-6, with a tentative D call TRBD1 (5 bases). The CDR3 has 14 residues. In germline, CDR1 is MNHEY, CDR2 SVGEGT. The V end was cut by 6 bases, the J end by 8 bases, with 14 bases between. The CDR3 coding sequence is TGTGCCAGCAGGAGACCGCAGGGTGATTCACCCCTCCACTTT. It specifies CASRRPQGDSPLHF.

With regard to this clonotype: At one end the junction does not follow the germline gene, possibly because of a read error. The chain joins TRBV7-2 to TRBJ1-5, with TRBD1 as a possible D gene (5 bases). The CDR3 totals 14 residues. Germline CDR1 SGHTA, CDR2 FQGNSA. The CDR3 protein is CANSPWGGGQPQHF. DNA of the CDR3: TGTGCCAACAGCCCCTGGGGGGGGGGTCAGCCCCAGCATTTT.

This clonotype was counted at least ten times. CDR3 sequence reads: CASSSTGGYNEQFF. The CDR3 region has the DNA TGTGCCAGCAGCTCGACAGGGGGATACAATGAGCAGTTCTTC. The rearrangement uses TRBV7-3 and TRBJ2-1, with TRBD1 matching 9 bases. After removal of 4 bases from V and 4 bases from J, the junction contained 2 bases not matched to a gene. CDR3 length equals 14 residues. Germline CDR1 is SGHTA and CDR2 is FQGTGA.

This clonotype was observed many times. J is TRBJ1-5 and V is TRBV15; D is unclear. Germline V gives CDR1 LNHNV, CDR2 YYDKDF (reference sequence). V was cut by 7 bases and J by 6 bases, with 13 bases left in between. This CDR3 has 13 amino acids. CDR3 coding DNA: TGTGCCACCACTGACCGGAGAGGTCAGCCCCAGCATTTT. The encoded protein is CATTDRRGQPQHF.

The chain carries TRBV6-5 and TRBJ2-5; 9 positions agree with TRBD2. There are 21 residues in the CDR3. The V gene's germline CDR1 is MNHEY and CDR2 SVGAGI. V lost 1 base, J lost 1 base, and 19 bases stayed unmatched. CDR3: CASSYLPQGLAGQKPQETQYF. CDR3 DNA: TGTGCCAGCAGTTACTTGCCCCAGGGGCTAGCGGGACAAAAACCCCAAGAGACCCAGTACTTC.

This clonotype was counted ten times or more. The V gene is TRBV7-9, the J gene TRBJ2-1; unclear D gene. Germline V lookup: CDR1 SEHNR, CDR2 FQNEAQ (reference sequence). The ends were cut back, 7 bases at V and 7 bases at J, with 8 bases in the middle. The CDR3 covers 11 residues. CDR3 protein: CASIRGNEQFF. As DNA, the CDR3 is TGTGCCAGCATAAGAGGAAATGAGCAGTTCTTC.

A few counts support this clonotype. The CDR3 bases are TGTGCCAGCAGTCCTACGGGGACCGAGCAGTACGTC. It specifies CASSPTGTEQYV. J is TRBJ2-7 and V is TRBV6-6; D is possibly TRBD1 or TRBD2 (5 bases each). Germline CDR1 MNHNY, CDR2 SVGAGI (reference sequence). The ends were cut back, 5 bases at V and 6 bases at J, with 11 bases in the middle. The CDR3 extends over 12 amino acids.

The chain uses TRBV27 and TRBJ2-3; D might be TRBD2 (6 bases). There are 15 residues in the CDR3. V lost 3 bases and J lost 3, with 13 bases in between. Germline V lookup: CDR1 MNHEY, CDR2 SMNVEV (reference sequence). CDR3 in DNA: TGTGCCAGCAGTTTGAGGGACTCCTTAACAGATACGCAGTATTTT. Translated, it gives CASSLRDSLTDTQYF.

At least ten counts were recorded for this clonotype. The rearrangement uses TRBV7-6 and TRBJ1-5; TRBD1 aligns across 12 bases. Germline CDR1 SGHVS, CDR2 FNYEAQ. With V trimmed by 4 bases and J by 4 bases, 5 bases remained unmatched. CDR3 size: 16 residues. DNA for the CDR3: TGTGCCAGCAGCTCGGGGACAGGGGGCTCAAATCAGCCCCAGCATTTT. This sequence encodes CASSSGTGGSNQPQHF.

The rearrangement links TRBV6-1 to TRBJ1-6, with 7 bases that match TRBD1. The V and J ends lost 1 base and 9 bases, in that order; junction bases with no gene match: 6. In germline, CDR1 is MNHNS, CDR2 SASEGT. This CDR3 contains 15 residues. In nucleotides, the CDR3 is TGTGCCAGCAGTGAAGGAAAGGGGGCCGGTTCACCCCTCCACTTT. Encoded protein: CASSEGKGAGSPLHF.

Only a few counts were recorded for this clonotype. The CDR3 bases are TGTGCCAGCAGCCCGGAAGGCGGCCGGGGAGATGAGCAGTTCTTC. This codes for CASSPEGGRGDEQFF. The chain is built from TRBV7-6 and TRBJ2-1; the D gene is possibly TRBD2 (5 bases). This CDR3 region has 15 residues. Germline V gene sequence: CDR1 SGHVS, CDR2 FNYEAQ. V shed 5 bases and J shed 8 bases, with 19 bases lying between them. Using reference TRBV7-6 and TRBJ2-1 for the parts outside the CDR3, the full variable domain is GAGVSQSPRYKVTKRGQDVALRCDPISGHVSLYWYRQALGQGPEFLTYFNYEAQQDKSGLPNDRFSAERPEGSISTLTIQRTEQRDSAMYRCASSPEGGRGDEQFFGPGTRLTVL.

This clonotype was picked up a small number of times. The chain couples TRBV6-5 to TRBJ1-2, with a tentative D call TRBD1 (6 bases). Trimming took 4 bases from V and 9 from J, leaving 12 bases between them. Germline V lookup: CDR1 MNHEY, CDR2 SVGAGI. This CDR3 has 12 amino acids. The CDR3 spells CASSLVGASYTF. In DNA form, the CDR3 reads TGTGCCAGCAGTTTGGTGGGGGCGAGCTACACCTTC.

The rearrangement links TRBV7-3 to TRBJ2-3; D tentatively fits TRBD1 or TRBD2 (5 bases each). This CDR3 region has 15 residues. Trimming took 5 bases from V and 5 from J, leaving 17 bases between them. Per germline, CDR1 SGHTA and CDR2 FQGTGA. CDR3: CASSPIGDRGDTQYF. CDR3 nucleotides: TGTGCCAGCAGCCCTATTGGGGACCGGGGAGATACGCAGTATTTT.